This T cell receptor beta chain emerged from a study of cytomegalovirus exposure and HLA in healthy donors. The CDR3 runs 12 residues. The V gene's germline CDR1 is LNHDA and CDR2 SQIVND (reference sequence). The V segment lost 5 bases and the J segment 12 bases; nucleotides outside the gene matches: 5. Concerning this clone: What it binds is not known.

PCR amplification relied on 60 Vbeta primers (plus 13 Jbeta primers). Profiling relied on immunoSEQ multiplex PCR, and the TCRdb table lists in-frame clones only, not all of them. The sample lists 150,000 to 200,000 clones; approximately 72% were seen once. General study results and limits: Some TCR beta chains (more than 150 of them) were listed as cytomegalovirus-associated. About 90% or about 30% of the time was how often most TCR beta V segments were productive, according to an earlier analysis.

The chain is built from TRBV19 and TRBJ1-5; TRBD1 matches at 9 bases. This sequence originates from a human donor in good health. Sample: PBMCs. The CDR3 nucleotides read TGTGCCAGTAGTCCCGGGACAGGGCGCCAGCATTTT. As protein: CASSPGTGRQHF.